The 14 T cell receptor beta chains in this list originate from one sample, sequenced in a study of blood T cell repertoires in COVID-19 (dated by TCRdb to 2019 to 2021). The protocol used for the library was the immunoSEQ multiplex PCR assay. Imported from immuneACCESS, the table was reduced by TCRdb to in-frame sequences with V and J called. These copies leave out some clones; in studies compared against another copy, an unresolved V gene accounts for under half, and the cause of the remainder is not known. In this sample the table shows around 340,000 clones, roughly nine tenths of which occur a single time. The ten largest make up roughly 4% of the sample. The sample consisted of peripheral blood. The receptors come from a woman aged 55-70 years with COVID-19, enrolled during active disease.

The chain is built from TRBV6-5 and TRBJ2-1, with TRBD2 matching over 15 bases. The junction had 13 bases not matched to a gene; V was cut back by 7 bases and J by 15 bases. Germline lookup yields CDR1 MNHEY and CDR2 SVGAGI. CDR3 size: 15 residues. The CDR3 region has the DNA TGTGCCAGCACCCCCGGGACTAGCGGGGGGTCAGGGCTGTTCTTC. This codes for CASTPGTSGGSGLFF.

This clone showed up just once. V usage is TRBV5-1 and J usage is TRBJ1-4; no reliable D call. The length of the CDR3 is 15 residues. CDR1 and CDR2 from the germline V gene are SGHRS and YFSETQ. Deletions cut 0 bases from V and 4 bases from J, with 10 bases between. The DNA for the CDR3 is TGCGCCAGCAGCTTGGCCGGGGAAAATAATGAAAAACTGTTTTTT. Protein sequence: CASSLAGENNEKLFF. Using reference TRBV5-1 and TRBJ1-4 for the parts outside the CDR3, the full variable domain is KAGVTQTPRYLIKTRGQQVTLSCSPISGHRSVSWYQQTPGQGLQFLFEYFSETQRNKGNFPGRFSGRQFSNSRSEMNVSTLELGDSALYLCASSLAGENNEKLFFGSGTQLSVL.

The V and J genes are TRBV6-4 and TRBJ1-1, with D possibly matching TRBD1 (6 bases). The germline V gene has CDR1 MRHNA and CDR2 SNTAGT. Trimming took 6 bases from V and 4 from J, leaving 12 bases between them. This CDR3 is built from 13 residues. CDR3 loop: CASRAGVATEAFF. CDR3 in DNA: TGTGCCAGCAGAGCAGGGGTTGCCACTGAAGCTTTCTTT.

In this sample, this clone turned up once. V gene TRBV6-6 combines with J gene TRBJ2-4; the match to TRBD2 covers 10 bases. V lost 5 bases, J lost 4 bases, and 2 bases stayed unmatched. The germline V gene has CDR1 MNHNY and CDR2 SVGAGI (reference sequence). The CDR3 runs 14 residues. In DNA, the CDR3 is TGTGCCAGCAGTCTAGCGGGGGAGAAAAACATTCAGTACTTC. It encodes CASSLAGEKNIQYF.

This rearrangement joins TRBV4-1 to TRBJ1-5, with D unresolved. The CDR3 loop spans 16 amino acids. Germline-derived CDR1 and CDR2 are MGHRA and YSYEKL. Trimming took off 1 base at V and 5 bases at J, with 15 bases between the two ends. DNA of the CDR3: TGCGCCAGCAGCCAAGGGCACTCGGGAGGACATCAGCCCCAGCATTTT. Amino acids: CASSQGHSGGHQPQHF.

V usage is TRBV6-6 and J usage is TRBJ1-1; perhaps TRBD1 as D (5 bases). CDR3 length: 14 residues. The germline V and J ends were trimmed by 6 bases and 5 bases, with 16 bases remaining between them. Looked up from germline, CDR1 is MNHNY and CDR2 is SVGAGI (reference sequence). The CDR3 nucleotides read TGTGCCAGCAGCCGTCCCGGCAGGGAAACTGAAGCTTTCTTT. This sequence encodes CASSRPGRETEAFF.

This clone was detected only once. The chain carries TRBV5-1 and TRBJ1-1; 7 nucleotides line up with TRBD1. The CDR3 contains 13 residues. Trimming at V came to 4 bases and at J to 6 bases, leaving 6 bases not matched to a gene. The V gene's germline CDR1 is SGHRS and CDR2 YFSETQ. CDR3 region: CASSEQGFSEAFF. The CDR3 bases are TGCGCCAGCAGCGAACAGGGGTTCTCTGAAGCTTTCTTT.

The rearrangement links TRBV27 to TRBJ1-6; possibly TRBD1 for D (6 bases). V was clipped by 6 bases and J by 6 bases, with 12 bases between them. Germline-derived CDR1 and CDR2 are MNHEY and SMNVEV (reference sequence). CDR3 length equals 14 residues. The CDR3, as DNA: TGTGCCAGCAGGCTGGACAGCGGTAATTCACCCCTCCACTTT. Protein product: CASRLDSGNSPLHF.

The chain has TRBV5-4 and TRBJ1-3; TRBD1 is a possible D gene (5 bases). This CDR3 contains 13 residues. The germline V and J ends were trimmed by 5 bases and 3 bases, with 9 bases remaining between them. Germline V gene sequence: CDR1 SGHNT, CDR2 YYREEE (reference sequence). As DNA, the CDR3 is TGTGCCAGCAGTCGCGACAGTGGAAACACCATATATTTT. Translation: CASSRDSGNTIYF.

The V call is TRBV2, the J call TRBJ2-5, with a weak D call TRBD1 (6 bases). CDR3 length: 13 residues. Trimming took 8 bases from V and 5 from J, leaving 15 bases between them. Germline V gene data show CDR1 as SNHLY and CDR2 as FYNNEI. CDR3 residues: CASYQGQSETQYF. CDR3 DNA sequence: TGTGCCAGCTACCAGGGACAATCGGAGACCCAGTACTTC.

The chain couples TRBV4-1 to TRBJ1-2; 7 nucleotides agree with TRBD1. Per germline, CDR1 MGHRA and CDR2 YSYEKL. The J segment lost 6 bases and the V segment lost 1 base, leaving 5 bases of the junction unmatched. The CDR3 length is 14 residues. The CDR3 DNA is TGCGCCAGCAGCCAAGTGGAGGGGGCGAATGGCTACACCTTC. It is translated as CASSQVEGANGYTF.

The V call is TRBV18, the J call TRBJ2-7; weak D call: TRBD2 (6 bases). Trimming took 6 bases from V and 0 from J, leaving 9 bases between them. The germline gives CDR1 KGHSH, CDR2 LQKENI. This CDR3 contains 13 residues. DNA of the CDR3: TGTGCCAGCTCGACGGGGGTCTCCTACGAGCAGTACTTC. Its translation is CASSTGVSYEQYF.

This clone was observed a handful of times. The chain employs TRBV6-5 and TRBJ1-6, with D unresolved. Germline CDR1 reads MNHEY; CDR2 reads SVGAGI. This CDR3 is 13 amino acids long. Trimming left V 0 bases short and J 9 bases short, with 6 bases between. CDR3 nucleotides: TGTGCCAGCAGTTACTCTCCAGGTTCACCCCTCCACTTT. Translated, it gives CASSYSPGSPLHF.

This clone was seen a handful of times. The J gene is TRBJ2-1, the V gene TRBV7-2; weak D call: TRBD2 (5 bases). Germline V gene data show CDR1 as SGHTA and CDR2 as FQGNSA. Between the trimmed V and J ends, which lost 5 bases and 0 bases, there was a span of 11 bases. The length of the CDR3 is 15 residues. CDR3 DNA sequence: TGTGCCAGCAGCCCGGAGGTTAGCTCCTACAATGAGCAGTTCTTC. Protein product: CASSPEVSSYNEQFF.